This T cell receptor beta chain was captured by sequencing in a study of T cell responses to AZD1222 COVID-19 vaccine. Using immunoSEQ multiplex PCR, the repertoire was profiled, and TCRdb retains in-frame clones only, with some absent. The repertoire holds some 60,000 clones, with 70% to 80% as singletons. CDR1 is SGDLS and CDR2 is YYNGEE in the germline V gene. V lost 4 bases to trimming and J lost 5 bases; unmatched junction nucleotides: 13. CDR3 length equals 17 residues. A single count supports this clone. This receptor was identified in an adult who received the AZD1222 COVID-19 vaccine. The chain carries TRBV9 and TRBJ2-1, with 9 bases that match TRBD1. The input for sequencing was peripheral blood, taken 28 days after the second AZD1222 dose. DNA for the CDR3: TGTGCCAGCAGCAGCTACGGACAGGGGAGAAACGACAATGAGCAGTTCTTC. It yields the protein CASSSYGQGRNDNEQFF.